The 31 T cell receptor beta chains presented below share a single source sample, sequenced in a study of beta chain features in type 1 diabetes. Expressed TCRB transcripts were sequenced after all isolated RNA was converted to cDNA. Produced via immunoSEQ multiplex PCR; TCRdb's table is partial and in-frame only. The data show 130,000 to 150,000 clones, with about 9.4% seen just once and 1.3% held by the top ten. The sequenced material came from naive CD4+ T cells from blood. The receptors stem from a man aged 18 to 29 in good health.

For this clone: The junction and the germline gene differ at one end; a read error may be behind it. The chain is built from TRBV28 and TRBJ1-5; D may be TRBD1 (5 bases). This CDR3 spans 12 amino acids. Germline V gene lookup returns CDR1 MDHEN and CDR2 SYDVKM. This CDR3 is CATQGSSQPQHF. The CDR3 nucleotides are TGTGCCACCCAGGGTAGCAGTCAGCCCCAGCATTTT.

This clone was counted ten times or more. The rearrangement joins TRBV18 to TRBJ1-5, with D maybe TRBD1 (6 bases). Germline CDR1 KGHSH, CDR2 LQKENI. V lost 4 bases to trimming and J lost 5 bases, with 9 bases between them. The CDR3 is 13 residues long. CDR3 sequence (DNA): TGTGCCAGCTCACGAAACAGGGATCAGCCCCAGCATTTT. It specifies CASSRNRDQPQHF.

This clone has more than one count but fewer than ten. As DNA, the CDR3 is TGCGCCAGCTGGAGTGGCAGGGCCCCCGGAGGGCAGACAGATACGCAGTATTTT. Translation gives CASWSGRAPGGQTDTQYF. The chain couples TRBV5-1 to TRBJ2-3, with D maybe TRBD2 (6 bases). CDR1 SGHRS and CDR2 YFSETQ come from the germline V gene. This CDR3 has 18 amino acids. The germline V and J ends were trimmed by 7 bases and 3 bases, with 27 bases remaining between them.

Only a few counts were recorded for this clone. The germline gene is not matched at one end of the junction; a read error may be the cause. In DNA, the CDR3 is TGTGCCTGGAGTGTACAGGGCAGCGAGTCGCATTTT. Amino acid sequence: CAWSVQGSESHF. This chain links TRBV30 with TRBJ1-3, with a weak D call TRBD1 (6 bases). The CDR3 length is 12 residues. Germline CDR1 GTSNPN, CDR2 SVGIG (reference sequence).

This clone occurred a few times. The chain recombines TRBV19 with TRBJ2-6; D is perhaps TRBD1 (5 bases). Trimming left V 3 bases short and J 0 bases short, with 9 bases between. In germline, CDR1 is LNHDA, CDR2 SQIVND (reference sequence). The length of the CDR3 is 16 residues. The CDR3 here is CASSIERGSGANVLTF. The DNA for the CDR3 is TGTGCCAGTAGTATTGAAAGGGGCTCTGGGGCCAACGTCCTGACTTTC.

The chain links TRBV15 to TRBJ1-3, with D possibly matching TRBD1 (5 bases). The germline V and J ends were trimmed by 0 bases and 3 bases, with 9 bases remaining between them. CDR1 and CDR2 (germline): LNHNV, YYDKDF (reference sequence). The CDR3 is made up of 15 amino acids. DNA of the CDR3: TGTGCCACCAGCAGAGATCCGGGGGATGGAAACACCATATATTTT. Amino acid sequence: CATSRDPGDGNTIYF.

The rearrangement uses TRBV5-1 and TRBJ1-6; TRBD1 matches 7 bases. The CDR3 loop spans 18 amino acids. V lost 4 bases, J lost 9 bases, and 19 bases stayed unmatched. The germline CDR1 and CDR2 sequences are SGHRS and YFSETQ. CDR3 protein: CASSNEVRTGRRISPLHF. The CDR3 DNA sequence: TGCGCCAGCAGCAACGAGGTTCGGACAGGCCGGCGGATTTCACCCCTCCACTTT.

This clone appeared a few times. The chain has TRBV28 and TRBJ2-1, with a weak D call TRBD2 (5 bases). V lost 7 bases to trimming and J lost 3 bases, with 13 bases between them. CDR1 and CDR2 (germline): MDHEN, SYDVKM. This CDR3 has 14 amino acids. The CDR3 spells CASNYGEIYNEQFF. DNA for the CDR3: TGTGCCAGCAACTACGGGGAGATCTACAATGAGCAGTTCTTC.

This clone came up once. The chain combines TRBV18 with TRBJ2-7; 7 bases are shared with TRBD1. This CDR3 is built from 14 residues. V lost 4 bases and J lost 5; bases outside the gene matches: 8. In germline, CDR1 is KGHSH, CDR2 LQKENI. Here the CDR3 reads CASSQRQGVHEQYF. CDR3 nucleotides: TGTGCCAGCTCACAGAGGCAGGGGGTGCACGAGCAGTACTTC.

V and J are TRBV29-1 and TRBJ1-2; a weak D match, TRBD1 (6 bases). CDR1 and CDR2 (germline): SQVTM, ANQGSEA. V shed 7 bases and J shed 4 bases, with 19 bases lying between them. This CDR3 region has 14 residues. CDR3 in amino acids: CSARGTMGPYGYTF. CDR3 DNA sequence: TGCAGCGCTAGAGGGACAATGGGTCCCTATGGCTACACCTTC.

The V call is TRBV5-1, the J call TRBJ2-2, with a weak D call TRBD1 (6 bases). Trimming took 0 bases from V and 1 from J, leaving 10 bases between them. Germline V gives CDR1 SGHRS, CDR2 YFSETQ. This CDR3 comprises 16 residues. For the CDR3, the DNA is TGCGCCAGCAGCTTGGAAAGCAGGGGGAACACCGGGGAGCTGTTTTTT. Translating gives CASSLESRGNTGELFF. Filled out from reference TRBV5-1 and TRBJ2-2, the complete variable domain reads KAGVTQTPRYLIKTRGQQVTLSCSPISGHRSVSWYQQTPGQGLQFLFEYFSETQRNKGNFPGRFSGRQFSNSRSEMNVSTLELGDSALYLCASSLESRGNTGELFFGEGSRLTVL.

This clone was counted a few times. V and J are TRBV27 and TRBJ2-1; tentatively, D is TRBD2 (6 bases). CDR1 MNHEY and CDR2 SMNVEV come from the germline V gene (reference sequence). The V end was cut by 4 bases, the J end by 1 base, with 14 bases between. This CDR3 comprises 16 residues. CDR3 nucleotides: TGTGCCAGCAGTTGGTCGGAGGGATCGTCCTACAATGAGCAGTTCTTC. Its translation is CASSWSEGSSYNEQFF.

The chain uses TRBV18 and TRBJ2-7; 16 bases align to TRBD2. Germline V gives CDR1 KGHSH, CDR2 LQKENI. V trimming: 3 bases; J trimming: 1 base; junction bases outside the gene matches: 0. The CDR3 runs 16 residues. The CDR3 DNA follows: TGTGCCAGCTCACCGGGACTAGCGGGGGGGTCCTACGAGCAGTACTTC. This encodes CASSPGLAGGSYEQYF.

This clone came up a few times. This rearrangement joins TRBV7-2 to TRBJ2-7; D gene unclear. Trimming cost V 2 bases and J 3 bases, with 11 bases left between them. The CDR3 covers 14 residues. The germline gives CDR1 SGHTA, CDR2 FQGNSA. Written as DNA, the CDR3 is TGTGCCAGCAGCTTACTAGGCAGTAACTACGAGCAGTACTTC. This gives the protein CASSLLGSNYEQYF. The whole variable domain, filled in from reference TRBV7-2 and TRBJ2-7, reads GAGVSQSPSNKVTEKGKDVELRCDPISGHTALYWYRQSLGQGLEFLIYFQGNSAPDKSGLPSDRFSAERTGGSVSTLTIQRTQQEDSAVYLCASSLLGSNYEQYFGPGTRLTVT.

This clone was recorded a few times. The chain is built from TRBV6-1 and TRBJ2-7; D perhaps matches TRBD2 (5 bases). Between the trimmed V and J ends, which lost 6 bases and 2 bases, there was a span of 17 bases. This CDR3 spans 15 amino acids. CDR1 is MNHNS, CDR2 SASEGT, per germline. The DNA of the CDR3 is TGTGCCAGCAGCCTGCTAGCAGCTGGGACCTACGAGCAGTACTTC. It is translated as CASSLLAAGTYEQYF.

V and J are TRBV6-6 and TRBJ2-7; 10 nucleotides match TRBD1. The CDR3 has 13 residues. Germline V gives CDR1 MNHNY, CDR2 SVGAGI (reference sequence). With V trimmed by 7 bases and J by 4 bases, 4 bases remained unmatched. Written as DNA, the CDR3 is TGTGCCAGCACCAAGGACAGGGGGTACGAGCAGTACTTC. Amino acid sequence: CASTKDRGYEQYF.

V usage is TRBV11-2 and J usage is TRBJ2-5; 12 positions match TRBD2. The V gene end was trimmed by 4 bases and the J gene end by 2 bases; junction bases not matched to a gene: 2. Germline CDR1 SGHAT, CDR2 FQNNGV. The CDR3 contains 15 residues. This chain's CDR3 is CASSSGLAGQETQYF. The CDR3 DNA reads as TGTGCCAGCAGCTCCGGACTAGCGGGGCAAGAGACCCAGTACTTC.

This clone was seen repeatedly, ten times or more. The rearrangement uses TRBV30 and TRBJ2-7; D is ambiguous. Germline V lookup: CDR1 GTSNPN, CDR2 SVGIG (reference sequence). The CDR3 spans 10 residues. V was clipped by 2 bases and J by 5 bases, with 4 bases between them. The CDR3 sequence is CAWSLDEQYF. CDR3 sequence (DNA): TGTGCCTGGAGTCTTGACGAGCAGTACTTC.

This clone occurred a few times. The chain has TRBV6-5 and TRBJ2-1, with D possibly matching TRBD1 (6 bases). Trimming stripped 5 bases from V and 8 bases from J, with 13 bases between. Looked up from germline, CDR1 is MNHEY and CDR2 is SVGAGI. The CDR3 is made up of 13 amino acids. The CDR3 protein is CASSNRVVDEQFF. In DNA form, the CDR3 reads TGTGCCAGCAGTAACAGGGTTGTCGATGAGCAGTTCTTC.

The chain recombines TRBV28 with TRBJ1-5; 7 positions match TRBD1. Germline-derived CDR1 and CDR2 are MDHEN and SYDVKM. The CDR3 contains 16 residues. V gave up 1 base and J gave up 4 bases; unmatched junction bases: 7. In nucleotides, the CDR3 is TGTGCCAGCAGTTTATCAGGTCCAGGGGGTAATCAGCCCCAGCATTTT. Protein product: CASSLSGPGGNQPQHF.

The chain combines TRBV19 with TRBJ1-2, with 10 bases aligning to TRBD1. CDR3 length: 16 residues. The germline V gene encodes CDR1 LNHDA and CDR2 SQIVND (reference sequence). V shed 6 bases, J shed 1 base, and the junction held 8 bases outside the gene matches. This CDR3 is CASRRPGQGINYGYTF. The CDR3 nucleotides are TGTGCCAGTAGGCGACCGGGACAGGGGATTAACTATGGCTACACCTTC.

This clone was found a few times. The V and J genes are TRBV5-1 and TRBJ2-7; D is possibly TRBD2 (5 bases). V was clipped by 1 base and J by 3 bases, with 11 bases between them. The CDR3 length is 14 residues. Looked up from germline, CDR1 is SGHRS and CDR2 is YFSETQ. The CDR3: CASSLNPGNYEQYF. The CDR3 DNA sequence: TGCGCCAGCAGCTTGAATCCGGGGAACTACGAGCAGTACTTC.

This clone showed up just a few times. This sequence joins TRBV9 and TRBJ2-3; D remains unclear. Trimming took off 4 bases at V and 2 bases at J, with 5 bases between the two ends. This CDR3 contains 12 residues. Germline values: CDR1 SGDLS, CDR2 YYNGEE. The CDR3 loop reads CASSPYTDTQYF. The CDR3 nucleotides read TGTGCCAGCAGCCCGTACACAGATACGCAGTATTTT.

As concerns this clone: A single base separates this from a much larger clone, so it may be a read error. This rearrangement joins TRBV11-3 to TRBJ2-7, with 7 nucleotides matching TRBD1. Germline CDR1 and CDR2: SGHNT and YENEEA. With V trimmed by 5 bases and J by 5 bases, 3 bases remained unmatched. CDR3 size: 12 residues. CDR3 in amino acids: CASSQTGNEQYF. The DNA of the CDR3 is TGTGCCAGCAGCCAGACAGGGAACGAGCAGTACTTC.

This chain joins TRBV25-1 and TRBJ2-1; 11 bases map to TRBD1. The CDR3 is made up of 16 amino acids. Germline trimming cut 5 bases from V and 9 bases from J; bases unmatched to any gene: 12. The V gene's germline CDR1 is MGHDK and CDR2 SYGVNS. CDR3 residues: CASSLPGDRGAGEQFF. In DNA, the CDR3 is TGTGCCAGCAGTCTCCCTGGGGACAGGGGGGCTGGTGAGCAGTTCTTC.

This clone was seen many times. CDR3 DNA: TGTGCCAGCAGCTTGTGGAGGGAGACCCAGTACTTC. It specifies CASSLWRETQYF. This chain links TRBV7-6 with TRBJ2-5, with TRBD2 as a possible D gene (5 bases). Germline loops: CDR1 SGHVS, CDR2 FNYEAQ. V was clipped by 3 bases and J by 5 bases, with 7 bases between them. CDR3 length: 12 residues.

This chain connects TRBV6-1 to TRBJ2-7, with D possibly being TRBD1 (6 bases). The ends were cut back, 3 bases at V and 3 bases at J, with 12 bases in the middle. The CDR3 is 14 residues long. CDR1 is MNHNS and CDR2 is SASEGT in the germline V gene. CDR3 in DNA: TGTGCCAGCAGTGAGACAGGTCCGGTCTACGAGCAGTACTTC. Translation gives CASSETGPVYEQYF.

The chain joins TRBV27 to TRBJ2-4; D possibly corresponds to TRBD1 (6 bases). The V gene lost 2 bases and the J gene lost 5 bases, with 10 bases spanning the gap. The CDR3 has 14 residues. Germline V lookup: CDR1 MNHEY, CDR2 SMNVEV (reference sequence). In nucleotides, the CDR3 is TGTGCCAGCAGTTTACGGGACACTGAAAACATTCAGTACTTC. Translating it yields CASSLRDTENIQYF.

The chain has TRBV5-1 and TRBJ2-2, with 11 bases that match TRBD2. The CDR3 sequence is 15 residues long. V gave up 4 bases and J gave up 4 bases; unmatched junction bases: 3. Germline V gene data show CDR1 as SGHRS and CDR2 as YFSETQ. The CDR3 reads CASSGLAGGTGELFF. CDR3 in DNA: TGCGCCAGCAGCGGGCTAGCGGGGGGCACCGGGGAGCTGTTTTTT.

The rearrangement links TRBV19 to TRBJ2-3; a weak D match, TRBD2 (5 bases). The CDR3 totals 15 residues. Germline loops: CDR1 LNHDA, CDR2 SQIVND (reference sequence). The V and J ends lost 7 bases and 6 bases respectively, with 20 bases between them. Here the CDR3 DNA reads TGTGCCAGTACCCCCCAGAGCGGTCCGTGGGATACGCAGTATTTT. It is translated as CASTPQSGPWDTQYF.

This clone was counted many times. The V and J genes are TRBV30 and TRBJ1-1; 8 nucleotides match TRBD1. Trimming took 2 bases from V and 0 from J; bases not matched to a gene: 2. CDR3 length: 14 residues. CDR1 GTSNPN and CDR2 SVGIG come from the germline V gene (reference sequence). The CDR3, as DNA: TGTGCCTGGAGTTCGGACAGGGTGAACACTGAAGCTTTCTTT. Protein product: CAWSSDRVNTEAFF.